The 19 T cell receptor beta chains listed next were all sequenced from one sample in a study of patients and donors after allogeneic stem cell transplantation. MiXCR, applied by TCRdb to the RT-PCR reads, yields one record per CDR3 protein. Among about 960,000 distinct CDR3 sequences, 15% to 20% were seen once, and the ten largest hold around 6%. The specimen was blood, either unsorted or a sorted T cell fraction (not recorded which). Receptors originate from a human donor who was either an allogeneic HSCT recipient or a stem cell or donor lymphocyte infusion donor (not recorded which). It is not recorded whose cells these are; they may come from a transplant donor.

The rearrangement links TRBV6-1 to TRBJ1-1; D not resolved. The CDR3 length is 13 residues. Germline V gene data show CDR1 as MNHNS and CDR2 as SASEGT. V shed 9 bases and J shed 2 bases, with 13 bases lying between them. CDR3 sequence: CASNRNLNTEAFF. Here the CDR3 DNA reads TGTGCCAGTAACCGGAATCTAAACACTGAAGCTTTCTTT.

The chain is built from TRBV7-6 and TRBJ1-6; tentatively, D is TRBD1 (5 bases). The V end was cut by 2 bases, the J end by 6 bases, with 17 bases between. This CDR3 is built from 17 residues. Per the germline V gene, CDR1 is SGHVS and CDR2 is FNYEAQ. This CDR3 is CASSLLGPRGSNSPLHF. CDR3 DNA: TGTGCCAGCAGCTTACTTGGGCCTAGGGGTTCTAATTCACCCCTCCACTTT.

The chain uses TRBV7-9 and TRBJ2-2; D might be TRBD1 (5 bases). The CDR3 covers 16 residues. Trimming shortened V by 6 bases and J by 1 base, and 15 bases separated the two germline ends. The V gene's germline CDR1 is SEHNR and CDR2 FQNEAQ (reference sequence). CDR3 nucleotide sequence: TGTGCCAGCAGGCAAGGGGTGGGCCGGAACACCGGGGAGCTGTTTTTT. The encoded protein is CASRQGVGRNTGELFF.

This chain joins TRBV19 and TRBJ2-3; D unclear. The CDR3 consists of 14 residues. Germline lookup yields CDR1 LNHDA and CDR2 SQIVND (reference sequence). V was pared by 10 bases and J by 1 base, with 15 bases between. The CDR3 DNA follows: TGTGCCACCACCGGCTACCAAGGCACAGATACGCAGTATTTT. Residues: CATTGYQGTDTQYF.

This clonotype turned up a few times. This chain connects TRBV20-1 to TRBJ1-5; D not resolved. The germline V and J ends were trimmed by 3 bases and 4 bases, with 16 bases remaining between them. The V gene's germline CDR1 is DFQATT and CDR2 SNEGSKA (reference sequence). This CDR3 has 15 amino acids. In nucleotides, the CDR3 is TGCAGTGCTAGGATGCCTGCAGGAGGAAATCAGCCCCAGCATTTT. Encoded protein: CSARMPAGGNQPQHF.

The chain employs TRBV2 and TRBJ1-6; no firm D call. V was trimmed by 7 bases and J by 1 base, leaving 20 bases between them. The CDR3 extends over 18 amino acids. Germline CDR1 is SNHLY and CDR2 is FYNNEI. The CDR3 loop is CASKKESAQRSYNSPLHF. CDR3 bases: TGTGCCAGCAAGAAGGAAAGTGCCCAGCGGTCCTATAATTCACCCCTCCACTTT.

This sequence joins TRBV11-2 and TRBJ2-3; 11 bases map to TRBD2. The CDR3 totals 20 residues. V was clipped by 1 base and J by 1 base; unmatched bases: 13. Per the germline V gene, CDR1 is SGHAT and CDR2 is FQNNGV. Here the CDR3 reads CASSLVATSGVFSGTDTQYF. As DNA, the CDR3 is TGTGCCAGCAGCTTAGTCGCGACTAGCGGGGTCTTTTCGGGCACAGATACGCAGTATTTT.

The V and J genes are TRBV5-6 and TRBJ1-6, with D uncertain. Trimming took 0 bases from V and 7 from J, leaving 8 bases between them. The CDR3 spans 14 residues. Germline V gene lookup returns CDR1 SGHDT and CDR2 YYEEEE. For the CDR3, the DNA is TGTGCCAGCAGCTTGGGACACCAAAATTCACCCCTCCACTTT. It codes for CASSLGHQNSPLHF.

The V gene is TRBV30, the J gene TRBJ2-5, with D tentatively TRBD2 (5 bases). The CDR3 spans 12 residues. Germline V gives CDR1 GTSNPN, CDR2 SVGIG (reference sequence). V was clipped by 3 bases and J by 7 bases, with 12 bases between them. The CDR3 reads CAWRDLGGTQYF. In DNA, the CDR3 is TGTGCCTGGAGGGATCTAGGAGGGACCCAGTACTTC.

In its sample, this clonotype was seen a few times. The CDR3 loop is CASSLDPGVSNEQFF. The CDR3 nucleotides are TGTGCCAGCAGCTTGGATCCGGGAGTAAGCAATGAGCAGTTCTTC. V gene TRBV5-6 combines with J gene TRBJ2-1, with D perhaps matching TRBD2 (6 bases). CDR1 SGHDT and CDR2 YYEEEE come from the germline V gene. The CDR3 is made up of 15 amino acids. V was clipped by 0 bases and J by 6 bases, with 13 bases between them.

V gene TRBV5-1 combines with J gene TRBJ2-1; D is unclear. The CDR3 spans 15 residues. Germline loops: CDR1 SGHRS, CDR2 YFSETQ. Trimming took off 2 bases at V and 0 bases at J, with 9 bases between the two ends. CDR3 sequence reads: CASSLDPYSYNEQFF. In DNA, the CDR3 is TGCGCCAGCAGCTTAGACCCCTACTCCTACAATGAGCAGTTCTTC. The variable domain in full, with the rest retrieved from reference TRBV5-1 and TRBJ2-1, is KAGVTQTPRYLIKTRGQQVTLSCSPISGHRSVSWYQQTPGQGLQFLFEYFSETQRNKGNFPGRFSGRQFSNSRSEMNVSTLELGDSALYLCASSLDPYSYNEQFFGPGTRLTVL.

This rearrangement joins TRBV12-3 or TRBV12-4 to TRBJ1-4, with a weak D call TRBD1 (6 bases). The CDR3 runs 19 residues. V shed 2 bases and J shed 8 bases, with 27 bases lying between them. The DNA of the CDR3 is TGTGCCAGCAGTTTATATCAAACACGAATGGGGGGCGCGAGAGAAAAACTGTTTTTT. Translating it yields CASSLYQTRMGGAREKLFF.

Only a few counts were recorded for this clonotype. This chain uses TRBV6-1 with TRBJ2-1; D tentatively reads TRBD1 or TRBD2 (5 bases each). The CDR3 sequence is 14 residues long. In germline, CDR1 is MNHNS, CDR2 SASEGT. With 6 bases removed from V and 5 bases from J, the gap between germline ends came to 14 bases. As DNA, the CDR3 is TGTGCCAGCAGCGAAACGGGACCCAACAATGAGCAGTTCTTC. It encodes CASSETGPNNEQFF.

This clonotype was observed a handful of times. The rearrangement joins TRBV29-1 to TRBJ2-3; TRBD2 aligns across 9 bases. This CDR3 spans 16 amino acids. After removal of 5 bases from V and 4 bases from J, the junction contained 13 bases not matched to a gene. In germline, CDR1 is SQVTM, CDR2 ANQGSEA. The CDR3 is CSVWAGGPQRSDTQYF. The DNA of the CDR3 is TGCAGCGTTTGGGCGGGAGGGCCTCAACGTTCAGATACGCAGTATTTT.

This CDR3 is CSAPQGKVSEAFF. The CDR3 DNA is TGCAGTGCGCCACAGGGAAAAGTTAGTGAAGCTTTCTTT. The chain is built from TRBV20-1 and TRBJ1-1, with D possibly TRBD1 on 6 matching bases. The germline V gene has CDR1 DFQATT and CDR2 SNEGSKA (reference sequence). This CDR3 is built from 13 residues. Trimming removed 6 bases at V and 7 bases at J, with 18 bases between.

This clonotype was counted ten times or more. The rearrangement uses TRBV20-1 and TRBJ2-7; a weak D match, TRBD2 (6 bases). V dropped 5 bases and J dropped 1 base, with 9 bases sitting between them. The CDR3 is made up of 12 amino acids. The germline V gene encodes CDR1 DFQATT and CDR2 SNEGSKA (reference sequence). In nucleotides, the CDR3 is TGCAGTGCTCATGGGGGGTCCTACGAGCAGTACTTC. Its translation: CSAHGGSYEQYF.

This clonotype was counted a few times. This chain uses TRBV7-3 with TRBJ2-3; D is possibly TRBD2 (6 bases). The germline CDR1 and CDR2 sequences are SGHTA and FQGTGA. The V and J ends lost 5 bases and 4 bases respectively, with 16 bases between them. The CDR3 totals 15 residues. The chain's CDR3 is CASSPGDTWPDTQYF. For the CDR3, the DNA is TGTGCCAGCAGCCCGGGGGATACATGGCCAGATACGCAGTATTTT.

This clonotype was detected only once. The chain uses TRBV2 and TRBJ2-5; D unclear. With 1 base removed from V and 4 bases from J, the gap between germline ends came to 10 bases. This CDR3 contains 14 residues. Germline V CDR1 and CDR2: SNHLY, FYNNEI. The chain's CDR3 is CASSEGASRETQYF. As DNA, the CDR3 is TGTGCCAGCAGTGAAGGTGCTTCCCGAGAGACCCAGTACTTC.

This clonotype was seen at least ten times. The rearrangement uses TRBV12-3 or TRBV12-4 and TRBJ2-2, with D perhaps assigned TRBD1 or TRBD2 (5 bases each). The CDR3 has 13 residues. Deletions cut 3 bases from V and 5 bases from J, with 7 bases between. The CDR3 region has the DNA TGTGCCAGCAGTTTTTGGGGGACCGGGGAGCTGTTTTTT. It encodes CASSFWGTGELFF.